What follows describes a single TCR beta chain. Its specificity is unknown. Separate sequencing covered autoproliferating (CFSE-dim) and non-proliferating (CFSE-high) T cells from stimulus-free culture. Pooled replicate wells came from approximately 50 million CFSE-labeled PBMCs cultured approximately 7 days without stimulus. CFSE at about 0.5 uM labeled the PBMCs, which were then cultured unstimulated. Germline lookup yields CDR1 MNHNY and CDR2 SVGAGI (reference sequence). The CDR3 contains 16 residues. The V segment lost 5 bases and the J segment 2 bases; nucleotides outside the gene matches: 6. Repertoires were generated with immunoSEQ multiplex PCR, while TCRdb's copy carries only in-frame clones and drops some. This sample has some 49,000 clones; 82% occur once, and the top ten carry 1.1%. The data are from a study of memory B cells and T cells in multiple sclerosis. Study-level points and caveats: Clone-set sizes differed between compartments, so shared clonotype counts needed normalization.

The sample consisted of PBMCs from blood kept in culture. This chain uses TRBV6-6 with TRBJ1-5; 10 bases agree with TRBD1. The receptor comes from a human donor with multiple sclerosis. As DNA, the CDR3 is TGTGCCAGCAGTGTGCGACAGGGGGCAGGCAATCAGCCCCAGCATTTT. Translation: CASSVRQGAGNQPQHF.